The 26 T cell receptor beta chains listed next were all sequenced from one sample in a study of Ad26.COV2.S vaccination and SARS-CoV-2 variants (dated by TCRdb to the early 2020s). Per the publication, the time point label means: individuals recovered from natural SARS-CoV-2 infection. The library was produced with the immunoSEQ multiplex PCR assay. The clones in this table, taken by TCRdb from immuneACCESS, are in-frame only. Not every clone is retained; where verified, under half of the shortfall comes from an unresolved V gene, and the cause of the rest is unknown. Counted in this sample were about 6,800 clones; 84% of them appeared once. The ten largest clones represent roughly 28% of the sample. The sample in question was peripheral blood, obtained after recovery from COVID-19. The receptors originated from a human donor who had recovered from COVID-19.

The chain couples TRBV27 to TRBJ2-1; possible D gene TRBD2, 7 bases. Trimming took off 4 bases at V and 6 bases at J, with 19 bases between the two ends. The CDR3 has 16 residues. Germline V gene data show CDR1 as MNHEY and CDR2 as SMNVEV (reference sequence). The CDR3 is CASSSIAGALGNEQFF. CDR3 bases: TGTGCCAGCAGTTCGATTGCGGGGGCCTTGGGCAATGAGCAGTTCTTC.

This clone was counted once. V usage is TRBV5-1 and J usage is TRBJ2-3; 10 bases agree with TRBD2. This CDR3 has 17 amino acids. Germline CDR1 reads SGHRS; CDR2 reads YFSETQ. J gave up 3 bases and V 4 bases, and 11 bases lay outside the gene matches. The CDR3 loop is CASSPDVVAGGTDTQYF. CDR3 bases: TGCGCCAGCAGCCCGGACGTGGTAGCGGGGGGTACAGATACGCAGTATTTT.

J is TRBJ2-1 and V is TRBV5-1; 11 bases agree with TRBD2. This CDR3 region has 18 residues. The J segment lost 1 base and the V segment lost 0 bases, leaving 6 bases of the junction unmatched. Germline-derived CDR1 and CDR2 are SGHRS and YFSETQ. The CDR3: CASSLGSGGAGSYNEQFF. CDR3 DNA: TGCGCCAGCAGCTTGGGTAGCGGGGGGGCAGGATCCTACAATGAGCAGTTCTTC.

The rearrangement uses TRBV29-1 and TRBJ2-1; TRBD1 is a possible D gene (6 bases). Trimming cost V 4 bases and J 4 bases, with 11 bases left between them. The CDR3 is made up of 13 amino acids. CDR1 and CDR2 from the germline V gene are SQVTM and ANQGSEA. The CDR3 DNA reads TGCAGCGTTGGTGAGGACAGTTACAATGAGCAGTTCTTC. Translation: CSVGEDSYNEQFF.

J is TRBJ2-3 and V is TRBV3-1 (or the pseudogene TRBV3-2), with D unclear. Trimming took 1 base from V and 7 from J, leaving 6 bases between them. From germline, CDR1 is LGHDT and CDR2 YNNKEL (reference sequence). CDR3 size: 12 residues. The CDR3 nucleotides are TGTGCCAGCAGCCAAGTCTCTTATACGCAGTATTTT. Protein: CASSQVSYTQYF.

The chain carries TRBV24-1 and TRBJ2-1; tentative D call: TRBD2 (5 bases). Trimming stripped 4 bases from V and 12 bases from J, with 12 bases between. Per the germline V gene, CDR1 is KGHDR and CDR2 is SFDVKD. The CDR3 spans 12 residues. The CDR3 DNA sequence: TGTGCCACCAGTGAGCCGGATGGGAGGCAGTTCTTC. It yields the protein CATSEPDGRQFF.

The chain joins TRBV10-2 to TRBJ2-1; TRBD2 matches at 14 bases. Per the germline V gene, CDR1 is WSHSY and CDR2 is SAAADI. V gave up 0 bases and J gave up 7 bases; unmatched junction bases: 8. CDR3 size: 18 residues. The CDR3 is CASSESGLAGALGNEQFF. CDR3 in DNA: TGCGCCAGCAGTGAGTCGGGACTAGCGGGGGCCCTCGGGAATGAGCAGTTCTTC.

The chain carries TRBV10-3 and TRBJ2-3; TRBD2 matches at 9 bases. J was trimmed by 4 bases and V by 4 bases; bases with no gene match: 21. Germline V gene sequence: CDR1 ENHRY, CDR2 SYGVKD. The CDR3 length is 20 residues. CDR3 in DNA: TGTGCCATCAGTGGCCCCGAAGATAGCGGGAGTGTGGGATACGCAGATACGCAGTATTTT. Translation gives CAISGPEDSGSVGYADTQYF.

The V gene is TRBV6-6, the J gene TRBJ1-6; D may be TRBD1 (6 bases). This CDR3 comprises 16 residues. V gave up 7 bases and J gave up 10 bases, with 23 bases separating them. The germline V gene encodes CDR1 MNHNY and CDR2 SVGAGI (reference sequence). The CDR3 DNA is TGTGCCAGCAATTTGTTTGGGCAACAGGGTGGATCACCCCTCCACTTT. As protein: CASNLFGQQGGSPLHF.

The genes are TRBV18 and TRBJ2-3; 7 nucleotides align to TRBD1. Losses at the gene ends were 3 bases for V and 3 bases for J; bases not matched to a gene: 6. The CDR3 sequence is 15 residues long. Germline CDR1 KGHSH, CDR2 LQKENI. CDR3 sequence: CASSPATGSTDTQYF. CDR3 coding DNA: TGTGCCAGCTCACCGGCGACAGGGTCGACAGATACGCAGTATTTT. The full variable domain, completed using reference TRBV18 and TRBJ2-3, is NAGVMQNPRHLVRRRGQEARLRCSPMKGHSHVYWYRQLPEEGLKFMVYLQKENIIDESGMPKERFSAEFPKEGPSILRIQQVVRGDSAAYFCASSPATGSTDTQYFGPGTRLTVL.

The rearrangement uses TRBV11-3 and TRBJ2-3; a weak D match, TRBD1 (6 bases). V was trimmed by 1 base and J by 6 bases, leaving 8 bases between them. CDR3 length equals 13 residues. From germline, CDR1 is SGHNT and CDR2 YENEEA. The DNA of the CDR3 is TGTGCCAGCAGCTTAGGGGGGCCGGATACGCAGTATTTT. Translated, it gives CASSLGGPDTQYF.

This rearrangement joins TRBV11-2 to TRBJ2-1; TRBD2 matches at 7 bases. V was clipped by 5 bases and J by 3 bases; unmatched bases: 10. This CDR3 has 16 amino acids. Germline V gene sequence: CDR1 SGHAT, CDR2 FQNNGV. As DNA, the CDR3 is TGTGCCAGCAGCCTCACCGGCGGGAGTGGCTACAATGAGCAGTTCTTC. Protein product: CASSLTGGSGYNEQFF.

The rearrangement links TRBV5-4 to TRBJ2-1; maybe TRBD1 (6 bases). Trimming took 0 bases from V and 2 from J, leaving 6 bases between them. From germline, CDR1 is SGHNT and CDR2 YYREEE (reference sequence). CDR3 length: 14 residues. For the CDR3, the DNA is TGTGCCAGCAGCTTGGGACAGGCCTACAATGAGCAGTTCTTC. Translating gives CASSLGQAYNEQFF.

This chain links TRBV28 with TRBJ2-3; D gene ambiguous. Per the germline V gene, CDR1 is MDHEN and CDR2 is SYDVKM. The CDR3 runs 12 residues. Trimming removed 2 bases from V and 4 bases from J, with 4 bases in between. DNA of the CDR3: TGTGCCAGCAGTTTAGCCCCAGATACGCAGTATTTT. The encoded protein is CASSLAPDTQYF.

The chain has TRBV10-3 and TRBJ1-1; TRBD1 might be the D (5 bases). Deletions cut 4 bases from V and 6 bases from J, with 6 bases between. The germline gives CDR1 ENHRY, CDR2 SYGVKD. The CDR3 runs to 11 residues. The CDR3 DNA reads TGTGCCATCAGTGGGGGGTCTGAAGCTTTCTTT. Protein sequence: CAISGGSEAFF.

V gene TRBV28 combines with J gene TRBJ1-5, with D unresolved. Trimming pared 5 bases from V and 0 bases from J, leaving 14 bases between. Germline loops: CDR1 MDHEN, CDR2 SYDVKM. The CDR3 consists of 16 residues. CDR3 amino acids: CASSDTPSASNQPQHF. The CDR3 DNA sequence: TGTGCCAGCAGTGACACTCCATCAGCTAGCAATCAGCCCCAGCATTTT.

CDR3 nucleotides: TGTGCCAGCTCACCCCCTGGGACTAGCGGGCCTCTGAGCTCCTACAATGAGCAGTTCTTC. It is translated as CASSPPGTSGPLSSYNEQFF. This chain uses TRBV18 with TRBJ2-1; 12 nucleotides line up with TRBD2. Unmatched junction bases numbered 12, after V lost 3 bases and J lost 0 bases. Germline assignment: CDR1 KGHSH and CDR2 LQKENI. The CDR3 has 20 amino acids.

The table lists this clone with a count of one. This chain links TRBV24-1 with TRBJ2-2; D possibly corresponds to TRBD1 (5 bases). The CDR3 is 16 residues long. CDR1 KGHDR and CDR2 SFDVKD come from the germline V gene. V lost 0 bases to trimming and J lost 2 bases, with 9 bases between them. CDR3 in DNA: TGTGCCACCAGTGATTTGAGGGGTGATAACACCGGGGAGCTGTTTTTT. Translation gives CATSDLRGDNTGELFF.

This clone was detected once. The rearrangement links TRBV19 to TRBJ1-5; no clear D. Germline values: CDR1 LNHDA, CDR2 SQIVND (reference sequence). This CDR3 region has 13 residues. Deletions cut 1 base from V and 3 bases from J, with 4 bases between. CDR3: CASSIGYNQPQHF. CDR3 DNA sequence: TGTGCCAGTAGTATAGGGTACAATCAGCCCCAGCATTTT.

The gene calls are TRBV5-1 and TRBJ1-1; D possibly corresponds to TRBD1 (5 bases). The V gene lost 1 base and the J gene lost 2 bases, with 15 bases spanning the gap. CDR1 and CDR2 from the germline V gene are SGHRS and YFSETQ. CDR3 length: 16 amino acids. CDR3 nucleotides: TGCGCCAGCAGCTTGCGGGGCCAGGGCACCAACACTGAAGCTTTCTTT. Translated: CASSLRGQGTNTEAFF.

V is TRBV4-3 and J is TRBJ2-1, with 8 positions matching TRBD2. CDR1 and CDR2 from the germline V gene are LGHNA and YSLEER. The CDR3 runs 15 residues. V was clipped by 1 base and J by 9 bases; unmatched bases: 8. For the CDR3, the DNA is TGCGCCAGCAGCCAAGGGGCAGCGGGAGCCATTGAGCAGTTCTTC. This sequence encodes CASSQGAAGAIEQFF.

The rearrangement links TRBV12-3 or TRBV12-4 to TRBJ2-7; the D is unclear. The CDR3 is 13 amino acids. Trimming left V 1 base short and J 2 bases short, with 6 bases between. Here the CDR3 DNA reads TGTGCCAGCAGTTTAGGCAGTCCCTACGAGCAGTACTTC. Its translation is CASSLGSPYEQYF.

The rearrangement joins TRBV10-1 to TRBJ2-3; 9 positions match TRBD1. This CDR3 comprises 16 residues. The V segment lost 6 bases and the J segment 1 base; nucleotides outside the gene matches: 8. The germline gives CDR1 WNHNN, CDR2 SYGVQD (reference sequence). Here the CDR3 reads CASSLDRTGGTDTQYF. CDR3 nucleotide sequence: TGCGCCAGCAGCCTTGACAGGACAGGGGGCACAGATACGCAGTATTTT.

CDR3 nucleotides: TGCGCCAGCAGCCACCGGACGGTCAATGAAAAACTGTTTTTT. Translation gives CASSHRTVNEKLFF. V usage is TRBV4-1 and J usage is TRBJ1-4; D is unresolved. The germline V and J ends were trimmed by 3 bases and 5 bases, with 10 bases remaining between them. This CDR3 is 14 amino acids long. The V gene's germline CDR1 is MGHRA and CDR2 YSYEKL.

V gene TRBV14 combines with J gene TRBJ1-4; 8 bases line up with TRBD1. There are 17 residues in the CDR3. V gave up 0 bases and J gave up 2 bases; unmatched junction bases: 5. The V gene's germline CDR1 is SGHDN and CDR2 FVKESK. The chain's CDR3 is CASSQETGGSTNEKLFF. In nucleotides, the CDR3 is TGTGCCAGCAGCCAAGAAACAGGGGGAAGTACTAATGAAAAACTGTTTTTT. Full variable domain (outside the CDR3, taken from reference TRBV14 and TRBJ1-4): EAGVTQFPSHSVIEKGQTVTLRCDPISGHDNLYWYRRVMGKEIKFLLHFVKESKQDESGMPNNRFLAERTGGTYSTLKVQPAELEDSGVYFCASSQETGGSTNEKLFFGSGTQLSVL.

The chain has TRBV18 and TRBJ1-6; TRBD1 matches 10 bases. CDR3 length: 14 amino acids. Germline CDR1 reads KGHSH; CDR2 reads LQKENI. V lost 5 bases to trimming and J lost 8 bases; unmatched junction nucleotides: 3. As DNA, the CDR3 is TGTGCCAGCTCAAGGGACAGGGGAGATTCACCCCTCCACTTT. It is translated as CASSRDRGDSPLHF.